The 18 T cell receptor beta chains presented below share a single source sample, sequenced in a study of blood T cell repertoires in COVID-19. Some clones are missing from TCRdb's copy, which holds only in-frame ones; the method was immunoSEQ multiplex PCR. The sample yields about 85,000 clones, around 91% seen once. The sample was peripheral blood. These receptors were taken from a woman of 80 years or more with active or convalescent COVID-19.

This clone showed up just once. The chain uses TRBV7-2 and TRBJ2-7; 7 bases fit TRBD2. Germline V gene sequence: CDR1 SGHTA, CDR2 FQGNSA. The CDR3 has 14 amino acids. Trimming at V came to 5 bases and at J to 3 bases, leaving 7 bases not matched to a gene. Here the CDR3 DNA reads TGTGCCAGCAGCCTCTGGGAGGGGCTCTACGAGCAGTACTTC. Amino acid sequence: CASSLWEGLYEQYF.

In its sample, this clone was seen once. This same CDR3 is encoded by further DNA sequences in the sample. The CDR3 sequence is CATSDSRVGEQYF. As DNA, the CDR3 is TGTGCCACCAGTGATTCGCGTGTCGGCGAGCAGTACTTC. This chain uses TRBV24-1 with TRBJ2-7; no reliable D call. CDR1 is KGHDR, CDR2 SFDVKD, per germline. This CDR3 has 13 amino acids. V lost 2 bases and J lost 6, with 10 bases in between.

The rearrangement uses TRBV6-5 and TRBJ2-5; perhaps TRBD2 as D (7 bases). CDR1 is MNHEY, CDR2 SVGAGI, per germline. The CDR3 has 15 residues. The V end lost 0 bases, the J end lost 5 bases, and 13 bases lay between the germline ends. The CDR3 spells CASSYSNGGRETQYF. The CDR3 bases are TGTGCCAGCAGTTACTCGAACGGGGGGCGGGAGACCCAGTACTTC.

The chain employs TRBV19 and TRBJ1-1; D is perhaps TRBD1 (5 bases). V lost 4 bases and J 1 base, leaving 13 bases between the germline ends. The CDR3 extends over 15 amino acids. From germline, CDR1 is LNHDA and CDR2 SQIVND (reference sequence). CDR3 amino acids: CASSKQVRGNTEAFF. CDR3 nucleotide sequence: TGTGCCAGTAGTAAACAGGTTAGAGGGAACACTGAAGCTTTCTTT.

V and J are TRBV5-4 and TRBJ1-3; D unclear. V dropped 0 bases and J dropped 1 base, with 11 bases sitting between them. This CDR3 has 16 residues. Germline V lookup: CDR1 SGHNT, CDR2 YYREEE (reference sequence). CDR3 DNA sequence: TGTGCCAGCAGCTTGGGGGCGGGTGGGTCTGGAAACACCATATATTTT. It yields the protein CASSLGAGGSGNTIYF.

The CDR3 region has the DNA TGCGCCAGCCAGGGCCGGACAGGACAAGGTCATGAGCAGTTCTTC. Amino acids: CASQGRTGQGHEQFF. The V call is TRBV10-2, the J call TRBJ2-1, with 7 bases that match TRBD1. The CDR3 is 15 amino acids. The junction had 15 bases not matched to a gene; V was cut back by 8 bases and J by 8 bases. Germline V gene lookup returns CDR1 WSHSY and CDR2 SAAADI.

The V and J genes are TRBV6-5 and TRBJ2-2, with a weak D call TRBD2 (5 bases). CDR1 is MNHEY, CDR2 SVGAGI, per germline. The V end was cut by 10 bases, the J end by 6 bases, with 21 bases between. There are 15 residues in the CDR3. Written as DNA, the CDR3 is TGTGCCACCCAAAAGCCTTTCGGAGGCGCCGGGGAGCTGTTTTTT. This sequence encodes CATQKPFGGAGELFF.

The chain combines TRBV24-1 with TRBJ1-2; 10 bases are a match to TRBD1. Unmatched junction bases numbered 4, after V lost 3 bases and J lost 7 bases. This CDR3 is built from 14 residues. Germline V gives CDR1 KGHDR, CDR2 SFDVKD. CDR3 in amino acids: CATSDIRTGGGYTF. The CDR3 DNA reads TGTGCCACCAGTGATATCCGGACAGGGGGTGGCTACACCTTC.

This chain connects TRBV28 to TRBJ2-1; 10 bases map to TRBD2. The ends lost 5 bases at V and 8 bases at J; junction bases unmatched: 18. The length of the CDR3 is 18 residues. Germline V gives CDR1 MDHEN, CDR2 SYDVKM. The CDR3 reads CASSPPRLKREGRDEQFF. CDR3 nucleotide sequence: TGTGCCAGCAGTCCCCCACGGCTGAAGCGGGAGGGTCGGGATGAGCAGTTCTTC.

V usage is TRBV4-1 and J usage is TRBJ2-7, with 7 bases identical to TRBD1. The germline V gene has CDR1 MGHRA and CDR2 YSYEKL. The CDR3 has 14 amino acids. Germline trimming cut 2 bases from V and 4 bases from J; bases unmatched to any gene: 5. The CDR3 loop is CASSQNRGFYEQYF. CDR3 DNA sequence: TGCGCCAGCAGCCAAAACAGGGGCTTTTACGAGCAGTACTTC.

V is TRBV7-2 and J is TRBJ2-2; 14 bases are shared with TRBD2. The CDR3 consists of 19 residues. Trimming at V came to 7 bases and at J to 4 bases, leaving 14 bases not matched to a gene. Germline-derived CDR1 and CDR2 are SGHTA and FQGNSA. Written as DNA, the CDR3 is TGTGCCAGCACCACCAGGGGACTAGCGGGAGTTCGCGGCACCGGGGAGCTGTTTTTT. Translating gives CASTTRGLAGVRGTGELFF.

The chain employs TRBV19 and TRBJ1-4; 7 bases match TRBD1. Per germline, CDR1 LNHDA and CDR2 SQIVND (reference sequence). This CDR3 comprises 14 residues. The V segment lost 6 bases and the J segment 4 bases; nucleotides outside the gene matches: 5. The CDR3, as DNA: TGTGCCAGTAGAACCGGGACAGATAATGAAAAACTGTTTTTT. The encoded protein is CASRTGTDNEKLFF.

This clone was recorded only once. The chain joins TRBV9 to TRBJ2-3; 14 nucleotides align to TRBD2. Trimming cost V 4 bases and J 5 bases; bases outside gene matches: 6. The CDR3 runs 16 residues. The germline V gene encodes CDR1 SGDLS and CDR2 YYNGEE. In DNA, the CDR3 is TGTGCCAGCAGCAGTGGGACTAGCGGGAGAGTAGATACGCAGTATTTT. The encoded protein is CASSSGTSGRVDTQYF.

The chain couples TRBV7-3 to TRBJ2-1; 10 nucleotides agree with TRBD2. V shed 4 bases, J shed 4 bases, and the junction held 4 bases outside the gene matches. The CDR3 consists of 15 residues. Per the germline V gene, CDR1 is SGHTA and CDR2 is FQGTGA. CDR3 in DNA: TGTGCCAGCAGCTCGCTAGCGGGGGTTTACAATGAGCAGTTCTTC. Translated, it gives CASSSLAGVYNEQFF.

This clone was recorded once. This chain uses TRBV28 with TRBJ1-3; TRBD1 might be the D (5 bases). The germline V gene encodes CDR1 MDHEN and CDR2 SYDVKM. This CDR3 is built from 15 residues. The V end lost 6 bases, the J end lost 7 bases, and 19 bases lay between the germline ends. Written as DNA, the CDR3 is TGTGCCAGCAGGGGGGGTGTCGGCCCCCGGAACACCATATATTTT. This translates into CASRGGVGPRNTIYF.

A single count supports this clone. This chain connects TRBV7-2 to TRBJ2-3; 9 bases agree with TRBD1. CDR3 length equals 16 residues. The V and J ends lost 7 bases and 5 bases, in that order; junction bases with no gene match: 13. Germline CDR1 SGHTA, CDR2 FQGNSA. CDR3 bases: TGTGCCAGCACTCCATTCGCCGGGACAGGGAGAGATACGCAGTATTTT. This gives the protein CASTPFAGTGRDTQYF.

This sequence joins TRBV7-3 and TRBJ1-1; TRBD1 matches 8 bases. This CDR3 has 13 amino acids. Per germline, CDR1 SGHTA and CDR2 FQGTGA. The ends lost 4 bases at V and 11 bases at J; junction bases unmatched: 9. CDR3 loop: CASSSDRAVEAFF. CDR3 coding DNA: TGTGCCAGCAGCTCGGACAGGGCTGTGGAGGCTTTCTTT.

The chain has TRBV6-5 and TRBJ1-1; TRBD1 agrees at 8 bases. CDR3 size: 15 residues. Unmatched junction bases numbered 6, after V lost 2 bases and J lost 4 bases. Germline V gene lookup returns CDR1 MNHEY and CDR2 SVGAGI. This CDR3 reads CASSYRTGGGTEAFF. The CDR3 nucleotides read TGTGCCAGCAGTTACCGCACAGGGGGAGGCACTGAAGCTTTCTTT.